Here is one TCR beta chain with its context. This entry is derived from a study of CD8 T cells in Susac syndrome. In blood CD8+ and CD4+ T cells, TCR beta underwent sequencing. Negative isolation yielded CD4+ and CD8+ T cells, and FACS enriched TEMRA cells. CDR3 length equals 15 residues. CDR1 and CDR2 from the germline V gene are GTSNPN and SVGIG (reference sequence). After removal of 5 bases from V and 7 bases from J, the junction contained 10 bases not matched to a gene. Random hexamers served to reverse transcribe about 0.5 to 1 ug RNA. It was immunoSEQ multiplex PCR that amplified TCR beta CDR3 across 54 Vbeta and 13 Jbeta. MiXCR, applied by TCRdb to the immunoSEQ multiplex PCR reads, yields one record per CDR3 protein. This sample has about 150,000 distinct CDR3 sequences; less than 95% occur once, and the top ten carry more than 0.065%.

Source material: CD4+ T cells from PBMCs. The receptor comes from a human donor in good health. The gene calls are TRBV30 and TRBJ2-5; 13 nucleotides match TRBD2. CDR3 DNA: TGTGCCTGGGCCCCGGGGACTAGCGGGATTGCGACCCAGTACTTC. Encoded protein: CAWAPGTSGIATQYF.